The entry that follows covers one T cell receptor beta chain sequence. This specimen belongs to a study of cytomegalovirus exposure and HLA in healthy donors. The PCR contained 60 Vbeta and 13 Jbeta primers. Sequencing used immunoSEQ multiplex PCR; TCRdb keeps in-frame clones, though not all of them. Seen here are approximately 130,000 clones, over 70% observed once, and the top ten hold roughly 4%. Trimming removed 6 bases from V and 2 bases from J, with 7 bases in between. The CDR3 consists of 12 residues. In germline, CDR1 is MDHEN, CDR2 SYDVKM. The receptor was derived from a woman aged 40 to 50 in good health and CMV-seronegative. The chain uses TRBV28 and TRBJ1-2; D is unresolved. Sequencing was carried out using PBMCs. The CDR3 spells CASRIVNYGYTF. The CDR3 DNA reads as TGTGCCAGCAGGATAGTAAACTATGGCTACACCTTC.